The text below deals with one T cell receptor (beta chain). Its target is not known. The entirety of the isolated RNA underwent reverse transcription, so expressed TCRB transcripts were sequenced. The method was immunoSEQ multiplex PCR; TCRdb's version includes in-frame clones alone and lacks a portion of them. The repertoire holds 680,000 or so clones, with about a sixth as singletons. Deletions cut 1 base from V and 1 base from J, with 11 bases between. Germline lookup yields CDR1 GTSNPN and CDR2 SVGIG (reference sequence). CDR3 size: 15 residues. The data belong to a study of beta chain features in type 1 diabetes. Notes on the study in general: PCR might favor shorter templates, equally in patients and controls. At VDJ recombination sites, type 1 diabetes patients had fewer insertions and more deleted nucleotides.

This sequence originates from a man between 18 and 35 years old in good health. The chain links TRBV30 to TRBJ2-4; D is undetermined. The sequenced sample was naive CD4+ T cells from blood. CDR3 protein: CAWSAAWVAKNIQYF. The DNA for the CDR3 is TGTGCCTGGAGTGCTGCATGGGTGGCCAAAAACATTCAGTACTTC.